This T cell receptor beta chain was sequenced during a study of chemoradiotherapy in HPV16-positive cancers. Study-wide background: Candidate HPV-specific T-cell clones and common TCR motifs came from functional assays in two HPV16-positive patients. Study outcomes and limitations: During treatment, candidate HPV-specific clones and E7-related motifs expanded in tumor. The functional HPV-specific definition rests on just a couple of HPV16-positive patients.

Repertoires were sampled repeatedly during chemoradiotherapy. With regard to this clone: The target antigen is unknown.

The table came from immunoSEQ multiplex PCR; TCRdb's copy has only in-frame clones and leaves some out. Altogether 25,000 to 30,000 clones are present, 84% being singletons, with the ten largest covering around 5.1%. The TCR comes from a human donor with HPV-associated anogenital cancer. Sequenced material: blood, taken from a patient who underwent chemoradiotherapy.

CDR3 coding DNA: TGTGCCAGCAGCACTCTAGCGGACGGTACACTTAACACTGAAGCTTTCTTT. It translates to CASSTLADGTLNTEAFF. The V gene is TRBV7-8, the J gene TRBJ1-1; D not resolved. V was shortened by 5 bases and J by 2 bases, with 21 bases between the two germline ends. Per the germline V gene, CDR1 is SGHVS and CDR2 is FQNEAQ. The CDR3 runs 17 residues.